These T cell receptor beta chains were read from a single sample in a study of cytomegalovirus exposure and HLA in healthy donors. The protocol was immunoSEQ multiplex PCR, while the TCRdb copy is restricted to in-frame clones and leaves out a portion. Of approximately 160,000 clones in the sample, roughly nine tenths were seen once. Input material: PBMCs. The receptors stem from a young woman in good health and CMV-seropositive. Each CDR3 is given with its conserved first and last residue. Fields, in order: D gene, J gene, clone size, V gene, CDR3 length, CDR3 protein, CDR3 DNA. The D gene is left open where the match is weak. Part of the rows lack a size; the others show once, few, many or a class for expanded clones.

d_call: -
j_call: TRBJ2-1
clone_size: -
v_call: TRBV19
cdr3_length: 18
cdr3_aa: CASSPRTGEYPFGNEQFF
cdr3_nt: TGTGCCAGTAGCCCCCGGACTGGGGAATACCCATTTGGGAATGAGCAGTTCTTC

d_call: TRBD2
j_call: TRBJ2-5
clone_size: -
v_call: TRBV9
cdr3_length: 15
cdr3_aa: CASSVAGREIETQYF
cdr3_nt: TGTGCCAGCAGCGTAGCCGGGCGGGAGATAGAGACCCAGTACTTC

d_call: -
j_call: TRBJ2-7
clone_size: -
v_call: TRBV7-9
cdr3_length: 14
cdr3_aa: CASSLNTGGSEQYF
cdr3_nt: TGTGCCAGCAGCTTAAACACCGGAGGCTCCGAGCAGTACTTC

d_call: TRBD2
j_call: TRBJ2-1
clone_size: -
v_call: TRBV7-2
cdr3_length: 17
cdr3_aa: CASSNPGLAEILNEQFF
cdr3_nt: TGTGCCAGCAGCAACCCGGGACTAGCGGAGATTCTCAATGAGCAGTTCTTC

d_call: TRBD2
j_call: TRBJ2-3
clone_size: -
v_call: TRBV11-1
cdr3_length: 13
cdr3_aa: CASRVTAGDTQYF
cdr3_nt: TGTGCCAGCAGAGTAACGGCGGGAGACACGCAGTATTTT

d_call: -
j_call: TRBJ1-1
clone_size: -
v_call: TRBV5-4
cdr3_length: 17
cdr3_aa: CASSFISITRTGSEAFF
cdr3_nt: TGTGCCAGCAGCTTCATCTCGATTACGCGAACAGGCTCTGAAGCTTTCTTT

d_call: TRBD2
j_call: TRBJ2-3
clone_size: -
v_call: TRBV27
cdr3_length: 18
cdr3_aa: CASSLFWLAGGPTDTQYF
cdr3_nt: TGTGCCAGCAGTTTATTTTGGCTTGCGGGAGGGCCCACAGATACGCAGTATTTT

d_call: -
j_call: TRBJ2-4
clone_size: -
v_call: TRBV11-1
cdr3_length: 14
cdr3_aa: CASSLGGLKNIQYF
cdr3_nt: TGTGCCAGCAGCTTAGGAGGCCTCAAAAACATTCAGTACTTC

d_call: TRBD2
j_call: TRBJ2-3
clone_size: -
v_call: TRBV4-2
cdr3_length: 19
cdr3_aa: CASSQGGLWGGRMTDTQYF
cdr3_nt: TGTGCCAGCAGCCAAGGGGGCCTTTGGGGCGGGAGAATGACGGATACGCAGTATTTT

d_call: -
j_call: TRBJ1-4
clone_size: -
v_call: TRBV2
cdr3_length: 13
cdr3_aa: CATSPGWNEKLFF
cdr3_nt: TGTGCCACTTCACCAGGATGGAATGAAAAACTGTTTTTT

d_call: -
j_call: TRBJ1-3
clone_size: once
v_call: TRBV19
cdr3_length: 14
cdr3_aa: CASSIGQFVDTIYF
cdr3_nt: TGTGCCAGTAGTATTGGCCAGTTCGTGGACACCATATATTTT

d_call: -
j_call: TRBJ2-7
clone_size: -
v_call: TRBV5-8
cdr3_length: 14
cdr3_aa: CASSLGTGLYEQYF
cdr3_nt: TGTGCCAGCAGCTTGGGGACTGGGTTATACGAGCAGTACTTC

d_call: TRBD1
j_call: TRBJ1-2
clone_size: -
v_call: TRBV7-9
cdr3_length: 12
cdr3_aa: CASSLGQGGFTF
cdr3_nt: TGTGCCAGCAGCTTGGGACAGGGGGGGTTCACCTTC

d_call: TRBD1
j_call: TRBJ2-5
clone_size: -
v_call: TRBV7-2
cdr3_length: 13
cdr3_aa: CASSRGTVQTQYF
cdr3_nt: TGTGCCAGCAGCCGTGGGACAGTCCAGACCCAGTACTTC

d_call: TRBD2
j_call: TRBJ2-2
clone_size: -
v_call: TRBV19
cdr3_length: 16
cdr3_aa: CASSILGGRNTGELFF
cdr3_nt: TGTGCCAGTAGTATACTGGGCGGGAGGAACACCGGGGAGCTGTTTTTT

d_call: -
j_call: TRBJ2-7
clone_size: -
v_call: TRBV6-1
cdr3_length: 14
cdr3_aa: CASGSATTTYEQYF
cdr3_nt: TGTGCCAGCGGGAGCGCTACTACGACCTACGAGCAGTACTTC

d_call: TRBD1
j_call: TRBJ2-2
clone_size: -
v_call: TRBV5-4
cdr3_length: 14
cdr3_aa: CASNWDRNTGELFF
cdr3_nt: TGTGCCAGCAATTGGGACAGGAACACCGGGGAGCTGTTTTTT

d_call: TRBD1
j_call: TRBJ2-4
clone_size: once
v_call: TRBV5-1
cdr3_length: 16
cdr3_aa: CASSLGTELAKNIQYF
cdr3_nt: TGCGCCAGCAGCCTCGGGACAGAACTAGCCAAAAACATTCAGTACTTC

d_call: -
j_call: TRBJ2-3
clone_size: -
v_call: TRBV28
cdr3_length: 16
cdr3_aa: CASSLSIGQGTDTQYF
cdr3_nt: TGTGCCAGCAGTCTCTCAATCGGTCAGGGCACAGATACGCAGTATTTT

d_call: TRBD2
j_call: TRBJ2-1
clone_size: -
v_call: TRBV2
cdr3_length: 15
cdr3_aa: CASSASSGRTNEQFF
cdr3_nt: TGTGCCAGCAGTGCGTCTAGCGGGAGGACTAATGAGCAGTTCTTC

d_call: -
j_call: TRBJ2-3
clone_size: -
v_call: TRBV19
cdr3_length: 15
cdr3_aa: CASSHSSEGPDTQYF
cdr3_nt: TGTGCCAGTAGTCACTCCTCGGAGGGCCCAGATACGCAGTATTTT

d_call: TRBD1
j_call: TRBJ2-7
clone_size: -
v_call: TRBV27
cdr3_length: 15
cdr3_aa: CASSPYFRGPNEQYF
cdr3_nt: TGTGCCAGCAGCCCCTACTTTAGGGGGCCTAACGAGCAGTACTTC

d_call: -
j_call: TRBJ2-5
clone_size: -
v_call: TRBV18
cdr3_length: 13
cdr3_aa: CASSPPSRETQYF
cdr3_nt: TGTGCCAGCTCACCACCGAGTCGTGAGACCCAGTACTTC

d_call: TRBD2
j_call: TRBJ2-3
clone_size: -
v_call: TRBV6-1
cdr3_length: 15
cdr3_aa: CASAASGPSTDTQYF
cdr3_nt: TGTGCCAGTGCCGCTAGCGGGCCGAGCACAGATACGCAGTATTTT

d_call: TRBD1
j_call: TRBJ2-1
clone_size: -
v_call: TRBV6-1
cdr3_length: 14
cdr3_aa: CASSTGQDYNEQFF
cdr3_nt: TGTGCCAGCAGTACGGGACAGGATTACAATGAGCAGTTCTTC

d_call: -
j_call: TRBJ2-1
clone_size: once
v_call: TRBV5-6
cdr3_length: 18
cdr3_aa: CASSLYMAGLSSYNEQFF
cdr3_nt: TGTGCCAGCAGCTTGTATATGGCGGGACTTAGCTCCTACAATGAGCAGTTCTTC

d_call: TRBD1
j_call: TRBJ2-7
clone_size: -
v_call: TRBV30
cdr3_length: 13
cdr3_aa: CAWSSGTGDTQYF
cdr3_nt: TGTGCCTGGAGTTCCGGGACAGGGGATACGCAGTACTTC

d_call: -
j_call: TRBJ2-3
clone_size: -
v_call: TRBV28
cdr3_length: 15
cdr3_aa: CASSPLGSRTDTQYF
cdr3_nt: TGTGCCAGCAGTCCCCTCGGGAGTCGCACAGATACGCAGTATTTT

d_call: TRBD2
j_call: TRBJ2-1
clone_size: -
v_call: TRBV7-7
cdr3_length: 16
cdr3_aa: CASSLSREGRSNEQFF
cdr3_nt: TGTGCTAGCAGCTTAAGTCGGGAGGGCCGGTCAAATGAGCAGTTCTTC

d_call: -
j_call: TRBJ2-1
clone_size: few
v_call: TRBV11-3
cdr3_length: 14
cdr3_aa: CASRKGGRYNEQFF
cdr3_nt: TGTGCCAGCAGGAAAGGCGGAAGATACAATGAGCAGTTCTTC

d_call: TRBD1
j_call: TRBJ2-7
clone_size: few
v_call: TRBV19
cdr3_length: 13
cdr3_aa: CASGQGSSLEQYF
cdr3_nt: TGTGCCAGTGGACAGGGAAGTTCTCTCGAGCAGTACTTC

d_call: TRBD1
j_call: TRBJ2-1
clone_size: -
v_call: TRBV5-1
cdr3_length: 15
cdr3_aa: CASSFGQGAYNEQFF
cdr3_nt: TGCGCCAGCAGCTTCGGACAGGGGGCCTACAATGAGCAGTTCTTC

d_call: -
j_call: TRBJ2-7
clone_size: -
v_call: TRBV29-1
cdr3_length: 13
cdr3_aa: CSVRREVGYEQYF
cdr3_nt: TGCAGCGTTAGGAGGGAAGTGGGTTACGAGCAGTACTTC

d_call: TRBD2
j_call: TRBJ2-1
clone_size: -
v_call: TRBV5-6
cdr3_length: 16
cdr3_aa: CASRFAGLAESNEQFF
cdr3_nt: TGTGCCAGCAGGTTCGCCGGACTAGCGGAGAGTAATGAGCAGTTCTTC

d_call: -
j_call: TRBJ1-4
clone_size: -
v_call: TRBV28
cdr3_length: 13
cdr3_aa: CAGTSGRHEKLFF
cdr3_nt: TGTGCCGGGACCTCAGGGAGGCATGAAAAACTGTTTTTT